This T cell receptor (beta chain) emerged from a study of blood T cell repertoires in COVID-19. Across the study: There were acute and convalescent COVID-19 samples, and they came from the United States, Italy and Spain.

Sequencing was performed with immunoSEQ multiplex PCR; in TCRdb, only in-frame clones are kept and a portion is missing. This sample yields 70,000 or so clones, of which more than 75% are seen a single time; roughly 28% belongs to the top ten. The CDR3 extends over 16 amino acids. After removal of 1 base from V and 6 bases from J, the junction contained 4 bases not matched to a gene. CDR1 is LGHNA, CDR2 YSLEER, per germline. The genes are TRBV4-3 and TRBJ2-7, with 15 positions matching TRBD2. The origin of this receptor is a woman of 80 years or more with active or convalescent COVID-19. Sequencing input: peripheral blood. CDR3 region: CASSQGTSGGVAEQYF. The DNA of the CDR3 is TGCGCCAGCAGCCAAGGGACTAGCGGGGGGGTGGCCGAGCAGTACTTC.